This T cell receptor (beta chain) was sequenced during a study of T cell responses to AZD1222 COVID-19 vaccine. Germline loops: CDR1 SGHTA, CDR2 FQGNSA. This CDR3 spans 15 amino acids. V lost 5 bases and J lost 12; bases outside the gene matches: 9. Some clones are missing from TCRdb's copy, which holds only in-frame ones; the method was immunoSEQ multiplex PCR. The sample holds 75,000 to 95,000 clones, roughly 86% seen once. The TCR comes from an adult in good health. The rearrangement links TRBV7-2 to TRBJ1-6, with TRBD1 identical over 11 bases. The sample consisted of peripheral blood, taken on day 0 of MenACWY control vaccination. The CDR3 region has the DNA TGTGCCAGCAGCCAGGGCCGGGACAGGGGGGTACCCCTCCACTTT. It codes for CASSQGRDRGVPLHF.